This is a list of T cell receptor beta chains from one sample in a study of T cells after yellow fever vaccination. Each CDR3 protein gets one entry after TCRdb re-called the 5' RACE reads with MiXCR. The sample carries 300,000 to 400,000 distinct CDR3 sequences, 3.5% to 4.5% recorded once. The sample in question was PBMCs, obtained 5 days after the yellow fever booster vaccination. Receptor source: a man between 18 and 29 years old who received the YFV17D yellow fever vaccine. CDR3s include the opening cysteine and the closing phenylalanine or tryptophan. A D gene is named only where the DNA matches it firmly. Clone size is not always given. Where it is, it says once, few, many or a class for expanded clones.

j_call | v_call | clone_size | d_call | cdr3_nt | cdr3_aa
TRBJ2-1 | TRBV18 | NA | NA | TGTGCCAGCTCTTACAGGGCGTCCTACAATGAGCAGTTCTTC | CASSYRASYNEQFF
TRBJ1-6 | TRBV15 | many | NA | TGTGCCACCAGCAGAGATGTTAGCTCCTATAATTCACCCCTCCACTTT | CATSRDVSSYNSPLHF
TRBJ1-1 | TRBV14 | few | TRBD1 | TGTGCCAGCAGCCAAGATAGGCAGGGGGTCCTTGAAGCTTTCTTT | CASSQDRQGVLEAFF
TRBJ2-3 | TRBV5-1 | many | NA | TGCGCCAGCAGCGGGCTGGCGGGGGCCCCTTATTTT | CASSGLAGAPYF
TRBJ2-5 | TRBV3-1 | few | NA | TGTGCCAGCAGCCAAGAAAGGGGAAAGGGGGTCGCCTTCCAAGAGACCCAGTACTTC | CASSQERGKGVAFQETQYF
TRBJ2-5 | TRBV6-5 | few | NA | TGTGCCAGCAGGCACTCCCTGCAACGGGAGACCCAGTACTTC | CASRHSLQRETQYF
TRBJ1-2 | TRBV15 | few | TRBD1 | TGTGCCACCAGCAGAGGAGGGACAGGGGCCAACTATGGCTACACCTTC | CATSRGGTGANYGYTF
TRBJ2-7 | TRBV4-2 | many | NA | TGTGCCAGCAGTTACGAAACCTACGAGCAGTACTTC | CASSYETYEQYF
TRBJ1-2 | TRBV5-4 | few | NA | TGTGCCAGCAGCCTTGGAGACACCGCTAACTATGGCTACACCTTC | CASSLGDTANYGYTF
TRBJ2-5 | TRBV7-2 | many | TRBD2 | TGTGCCAGCAGCCCACGACTAGCGGGGGCTGGGGAGACCCAGTACTTC | CASSPRLAGAGETQYF
TRBJ2-3 | TRBV3-1 | few | TRBD1 | TGTGCCAGCAGCCGAGGACAAACAGGGGGCACAGATACGCAGTATTTT | CASSRGQTGGTDTQYF